Below, one T cell receptor (beta chain) is given with its context. The primer mix had 60 Vbeta and 13 Jbeta primers. Sequenced by immunoSEQ multiplex PCR; TCRdb stores in-frame clones only, minus some. The sample consists of about 170,000 clones, around 73% of them appearing once. This entry comes from a study of cytomegalovirus exposure and HLA in healthy donors. Sequencing input: PBMCs. The receptor was derived from a young woman in good health and CMV-seropositive.

The DNA of the CDR3 is TGTGCCAGCAGCGTAGTTAGCGGGGGCGAGCAGTACTTC. Protein sequence: CASSVVSGGEQYF. The chain recombines TRBV9 with TRBJ2-7; TRBD2 matches 9 bases. The CDR3 length is 13 residues. Germline CDR1 SGDLS, CDR2 YYNGEE. V was clipped by 0 bases and J by 6 bases; unmatched bases: 1.